The following is a TCR beta chain sequence with its context. Its antigen is undetermined. This specimen comes from a study of shared clonotypes between healthy human individuals. Each sample came from a Caucasian adult donor living in Nashville, Tennessee. Splitting the CD4+ cells yielded a CD45RA+ naive subset and a CD45RA-negative memory subset. The protocol was immunoSEQ multiplex PCR, while the TCRdb copy is restricted to in-frame clones and leaves out a portion. Counted here are some 2,000,000 clones, around 95% occurring once; the ten biggest clones make up 0.13%. Trimming removed 6 bases at V and 1 base at J, with 12 bases between. This CDR3 is 13 amino acids long. Germline CDR1 and CDR2: SQVTM and ANQGSEA. General observations from the study: Clonotypes that were shared across a handful of donors made up around 5% of naive CD4 clonotypes. Clonotypes which were not shared had lower generation probabilities than clonotypes that all four donors shared.

This sequence was found in a man aged 18 to 35 in good health. Material: naive CD4+ T cells sorted from blood. Documented subset: CD45RA+ positively selected. The chain has TRBV29-1 and TRBJ1-1; possible D gene TRBD1, 5 bases. In DNA, the CDR3 is TGCAGCGTCACTCAGACAGAGAACACTGAAGCTTTCTTT. Translation: CSVTQTENTEAFF.